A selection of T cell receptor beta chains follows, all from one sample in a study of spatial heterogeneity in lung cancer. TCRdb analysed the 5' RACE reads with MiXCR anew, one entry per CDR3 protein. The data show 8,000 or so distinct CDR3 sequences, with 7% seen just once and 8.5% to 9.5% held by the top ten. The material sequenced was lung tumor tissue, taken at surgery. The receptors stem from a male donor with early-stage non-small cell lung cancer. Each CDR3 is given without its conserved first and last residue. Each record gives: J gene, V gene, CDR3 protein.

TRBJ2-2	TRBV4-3	ASSQDWGTSSTGELF
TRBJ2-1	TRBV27	ASSFLAGLNEQF
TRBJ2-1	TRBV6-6	ASMVGRRGKYNEQF
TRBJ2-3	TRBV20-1	SATPGTGWGDTQY
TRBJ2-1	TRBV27	ASRSVAGGFNEQF
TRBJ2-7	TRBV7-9	ASSSLAGGLYEQY
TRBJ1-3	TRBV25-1	APQEGKGSGNTIY
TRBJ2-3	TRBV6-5	ASHRGAGPGADTQY
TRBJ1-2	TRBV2	ASKGEGAYGYT
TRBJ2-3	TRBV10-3	AITPGLAGGGADTQY
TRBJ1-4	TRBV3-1	ASSPLGTAQEKLF
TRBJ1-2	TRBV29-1	SVHRDNLGHYGYT
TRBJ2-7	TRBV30	AWSVGYEQY
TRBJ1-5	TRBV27	ASRTTGVSNQPQH
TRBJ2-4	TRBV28	ASSLPPIHAGNIQY
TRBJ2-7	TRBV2	ASSDSLAYEQY
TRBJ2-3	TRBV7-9	ASSSLDTQY
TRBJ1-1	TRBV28	ASSTSRRGGLNTEAF
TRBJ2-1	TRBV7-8	ASGEGRRNEQF
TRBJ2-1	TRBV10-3	AISYGEGLAGANEQF
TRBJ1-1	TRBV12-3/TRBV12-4	ASSLRGGLNTEAF
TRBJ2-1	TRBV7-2	ASSLEGLPNEQF
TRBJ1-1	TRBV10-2	ASNRDNLKTEAF
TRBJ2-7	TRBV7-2	ASSSLAGEAYEQY
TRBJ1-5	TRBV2	ASRATGARNQPQH
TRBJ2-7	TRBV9	ASRVIRDRDHEQY
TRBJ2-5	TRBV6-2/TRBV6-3	ASAGTEQETQY
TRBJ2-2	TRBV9	ASSVGGPTLAGELF
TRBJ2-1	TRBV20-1	SITSGTQGYNEQF
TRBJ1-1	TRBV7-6	ASSRGGTGSSEAF
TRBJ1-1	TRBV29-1	SVSRQGGTEAF
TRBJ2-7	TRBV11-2	ASSPYGTGLRGQY
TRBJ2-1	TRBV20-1	SAREIRRSSYNEQF
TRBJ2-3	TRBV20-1	SANKGPGLGTDTQY
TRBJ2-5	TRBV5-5	ASSYRGQETQY
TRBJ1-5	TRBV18	ASSPLPSVGRGSGNQPQH
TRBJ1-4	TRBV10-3	AIRGAANEKLF
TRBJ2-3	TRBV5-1	ASSWDGTDTQY
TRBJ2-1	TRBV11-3	ASSRMGSNEQF
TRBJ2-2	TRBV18	ASSPQGLYANTGELF
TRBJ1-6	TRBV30	AWSVQGLYNSPLH
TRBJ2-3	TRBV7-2	ASKEGLLLSTDTQY